These 20 T cell receptor beta chains originate from one sample sequenced in a study of T-cell memory formation after mild COVID-19. TCRdb called the 5' RACE reads again in MiXCR, with one record for every CDR3 protein. Of fewer than 600,000 distinct CDR3 sequences listed, about a fifth are singletons. The sample comprised PBMCs or a T cell subset sorted from them (not recorded which). The receptors were gathered from an adult woman who had mild COVID-19 (a few samples of this study predate the infection). Cell type and time point are not known.

This clonotype was picked up a small number of times. The chain is built from TRBV7-8 and TRBJ2-5; 8 bases match TRBD2. Germline V gives CDR1 SGHVS, CDR2 FQNEAQ. Trimming at V came to 3 bases and at J to 5 bases, leaving 14 bases not matched to a gene. This CDR3 is 17 amino acids long. The CDR3 DNA reads as TGTGCCAGCAGCTTGCCTCGGGCGGGAGGTGCCCGCGAGACCCAGTACTTC. This encodes CASSLPRAGGARETQYF.

This chain uses TRBV21-1 with TRBJ2-3. TRBV21-1 is a pseudogene segment. This CDR3 is built from 12 residues. Here the CDR3 reads CASSKPSNTQYF. Here the CDR3 DNA reads TGTGCCAGCAGCAAACCGTCGAATACGCAGTATTTT.

This clonotype has only a few counts. Compared with germline, one end of the junction differs, possibly owing to a read error. The gene calls are TRBV20-1 and TRBJ2-5; a possible D gene is TRBD2 (5 bases). From germline, CDR1 is DFQATT and CDR2 SNEGSKA (reference sequence). The length of the CDR3 is 16 residues. CDR3 sequence: CSASPRRKPGQGTQYF. DNA of the CDR3: TGCAGTGCTAGTCCGAGGAGGAAGCCTGGTCAAGGGACCCAGTACTTC.

The rearrangement links TRBV11-3 to TRBJ2-7; D is undetermined. Germline V gene sequence: CDR1 SGHNT, CDR2 YENEEA. V shed 0 bases and J shed 5 bases, with 17 bases lying between them. The CDR3 contains 16 residues. The CDR3 here is CASSLDLTTALNEQYF. Here the CDR3 DNA reads TGTGCCAGCAGCTTAGATTTAACCACCGCGTTGAACGAGCAGTACTTC.

The J gene is TRBJ1-1, the V gene TRBV25-1; TRBD1 matches 9 bases. The trim removed 4 bases at V and 4 bases at J, leaving 10 bases unmatched. Germline CDR1 reads MGHDK; CDR2 reads SYGVNS. This CDR3 is 16 amino acids long. CDR3 sequence reads: CASSARQGVSSTEAFF. CDR3 in DNA: TGTGCCAGCAGTGCTCGACAGGGGGTATCGTCCACTGAAGCTTTCTTT.

This clonotype showed up just a few times. This sequence joins TRBV6-6 and TRBJ1-1; 8 bases match TRBD1. CDR3 length equals 13 residues. Germline V gives CDR1 MNHNY, CDR2 SVGAGI (reference sequence). For the CDR3, the DNA is TGTGACAAACGTACAGGGGGGGACACTGAAGCTTTCTTT. Translated: CDKRTGGDTEAFF.

This sequence joins TRBV20-1 and TRBJ1-1; D is undetermined. V was trimmed by 7 bases and J by 4 bases, leaving 13 bases between them. There are 12 residues in the CDR3. Germline V gene lookup returns CDR1 DFQATT and CDR2 SNEGSKA (reference sequence). The CDR3 reads CSVIGFGTEAFF. The CDR3 bases are TGCAGTGTGATAGGGTTCGGCACTGAAGCTTTCTTT.

This clonotype was seen only a few times. The V and J genes are TRBV23-1 and TRBJ2-2; D is undetermined. TRBV23-1 is an ORF for which the function is uncertain. This CDR3 has 13 amino acids. V lost 11 bases and J 6 bases, leaving 16 bases between the germline ends. The CDR3 DNA follows: TGCGCCGCAACGCGTACGTGGGCCGGGGAGCTGTTTTTT. Its protein is CAATRTWAGELFF.

This clonotype was seen only a few times. The J gene is TRBJ1-6, the V gene TRBV7-9, with unresolved D. V lost 6 bases and J lost 9, with 15 bases in between. The germline gives CDR1 SEHNR, CDR2 FQNEAQ (reference sequence). CDR3 length: 14 amino acids. CDR3 amino acids: CASRCGEVGSPLHF. The CDR3 region has the DNA TGTGCCAGCAGGTGCGGGGAAGTCGGTTCACCCCTCCACTTT.

This clonotype was recorded many times. The V and J genes are TRBV7-2 and TRBJ2-7, with 7 nucleotides matching TRBD2. V lost 3 bases and J lost 2; bases outside the gene matches: 4. This CDR3 is 14 amino acids long. CDR1 is SGHTA and CDR2 is FQGNSA in the germline V gene. The CDR3, as DNA: TGTGCCAGCAGCTTTAGCGGGTTCCCCTACGAGCAGTACTTC. Protein sequence: CASSFSGFPYEQYF.

The chain has TRBV7-9 and TRBJ2-7; D may correspond to TRBD1 or TRBD2 (6 bases each). Germline loops: CDR1 SEHNR, CDR2 FQNEAQ (reference sequence). This CDR3 region has 14 residues. V was cut by 5 bases and J by 4 bases, with 15 bases left in between. The CDR3 reads CASSHRGARYEQYF. The CDR3 nucleotides read TGTGCCAGCAGCCATAGGGGGGCGCGTTACGAGCAGTACTTC.

This clonotype was seen once. The chain joins TRBV6-2 or TRBV6-3 to TRBJ2-2, with a tentative D call TRBD2 (5 bases). Germline V gene sequence: CDR1 MNHEY, CDR2 SVGEGT. Trimming cost V 5 bases and J 3 bases, with 13 bases left between them. This CDR3 is built from 15 residues. CDR3 nucleotide sequence: TGTGCCAGCAGTAAGCATGGGAGTGACACCGGGGAGCTGTTTTTT. Amino acid sequence: CASSKHGSDTGELFF.

This clonotype came up many times. The chain has TRBV18 and TRBJ2-7; 9 bases map to TRBD1. From germline, CDR1 is KGHSH and CDR2 LQKENI. J lost 0 bases, V lost 4 bases, and 4 bases had no gene match. This CDR3 has 15 residues. In DNA, the CDR3 is TGTGCCAGCTCACAGGGACAGGGTAGCTCCTACGAGCAGTACTTC. As protein: CASSQGQGSSYEQYF. Combining the CDR3 with reference TRBV18 and TRBJ2-7 gives the whole variable domain NAGVMQNPRHLVRRRGQEARLRCSPMKGHSHVYWYRQLPEEGLKFMVYLQKENIIDESGMPKERFSAEFPKEGPSILRIQQVVRGDSAAYFCASSQGQGSSYEQYFGPGTRLTVT.

The CDR3 sequence: CSAREEEGGTQYF. The CDR3 DNA is TGCAGTGCTAGAGAGGAGGAGGGAGGTACGCAGTATTTT. The rearrangement links TRBV20-1 to TRBJ2-3; maybe TRBD2 (6 bases). The CDR3 totals 13 residues. With 0 bases removed from V and 8 bases from J, the gap between germline ends came to 12 bases. Germline V gene lookup returns CDR1 DFQATT and CDR2 SNEGSKA (reference sequence).

This clonotype was counted a few times. V is TRBV12-3 or TRBV12-4 and J is TRBJ2-1; 8 positions agree with TRBD1. This CDR3 has 15 residues. Unmatched junction bases numbered 10, after V lost 7 bases and J lost 5 bases. DNA of the CDR3: TGTGCCAGCACCTACCTTGGGACAGGCCACAATGAGCAGTTCTTC. It codes for CASTYLGTGHNEQFF.

The chain recombines TRBV15 with TRBJ1-6; tentative D call: TRBD1 (5 bases). The CDR3 is 15 amino acids. CDR1 is LNHNV and CDR2 is YYDKDF in the germline V gene (reference sequence). Trimming stripped 0 bases from V and 7 bases from J, with 10 bases between. The CDR3 loop is CATSRDPGRNSPLHF. CDR3 sequence (DNA): TGTGCCACCAGCAGAGACCCAGGGCGGAATTCACCCCTCCACTTT.

The chain has TRBV7-2 and TRBJ2-7, with a tentative D call TRBD2 (6 bases). The CDR3 consists of 14 residues. V was trimmed by 7 bases and J by 4 bases, leaving 17 bases between them. The germline gives CDR1 SGHTA, CDR2 FQGNSA. The CDR3 DNA reads TGTGCCAGCATCCTACTAGCAGCCCCATACGAGCAGTACTTC. The encoded protein is CASILLAAPYEQYF.

The chain is built from TRBV29-1 and TRBJ2-3; D not resolved. The CDR3 is 11 residues long. The V gene's germline CDR1 is SQVTM and CDR2 ANQGSEA. Trimming left V 8 bases short and J 6 bases short, with 12 bases between. This chain's CDR3 is CSLNRGDTQYF. The CDR3 DNA reads as TGCAGCCTTAACAGAGGTGATACGCAGTATTTT.

This clonotype was observed a few times. The genes are TRBV3-1 and TRBJ2-4; 11 nucleotides align to TRBD1. The CDR3 extends over 14 amino acids. The germline V gene has CDR1 LGHDT and CDR2 YNNKEL (reference sequence). The J segment lost 11 bases and the V segment lost 4 bases, leaving 7 bases of the junction unmatched. CDR3 amino acids: CASSLGTGGGVQYF. The CDR3 nucleotides are TGTGCCAGCAGCCTGGGGACAGGGGGAGGCGTTCAGTACTTC.

As regards this clonotype: The junction shows a germline mismatch at one end, possibly a read error. The chain recombines TRBV7-7 with TRBJ2-7, with 10 bases fitting TRBD1. This CDR3 has 15 amino acids. From germline, CDR1 is SSHAT and CDR2 FNYEAQ (reference sequence). The CDR3 region is CASSADQGQGHEQYF. CDR3 coding DNA: TGTGCTAGCAGCGCCGACCAGGGACAGGGGCACGAGCAGTACTTC.